A selection of T cell receptor beta chains follows, all from one sample in a study of CD8+ T cells in alopecia areata. Assay used: immunoSEQ multiplex PCR; TCRdb lists only in-frame clones, some missing. The data show 190,000 or so clones, about 60% seen once. This sample comprised CD8+ T cells sorted from blood, obtained at week 24, from a patient treated with tofacitinib. The receptor source for this set is a human donor with alopecia areata. CDR3s include the opening cysteine and the closing phenylalanine or tryptophan. A D gene is named only where the DNA matches it firmly. Only part of the rows carry a size: once, few, many, or a class if the clone is expanded.

D gene	V gene	J gene	clone size	CDR3 protein	CDR3 DNA
.	TRBV29-1	TRBJ2-7	.	CSVARTEAYEQYF	TGCAGCGTTGCGAGGACGGAAGCCTACGAGCAGTACTTC
.	TRBV5-6	TRBJ2-3	.	CASSLYTDATDTQYF	TGTGCCAGCAGCTTGTATACAGACGCCACAGATACGCAGTATTTT
TRBD1	TRBV4-2	TRBJ2-1	.	CASSPRQGTYNEQFF	TGTGCCAGCAGCCCGCGACAGGGAACCTACAATGAGCAGTTCTTC
.	TRBV6-5	TRBJ2-2	.	CASSYSGTGELFF	TGTGCCAGCAGTTACTCTGGGACCGGGGAGCTGTTTTTT
.	TRBV19	TRBJ2-3	.	CASSTRTGDTQYF	TGTGCCAGTAGTACAAGGACGGGAGATACGCAGTATTTT
TRBD2	TRBV6-4	TRBJ2-3	few	CASSDSSGGATDTQYF	TGTGCCAGCAGTGACTCTAGCGGGGGGGCCACAGATACGCAGTATTTT
.	TRBV25-1	TRBJ1-2	.	CASSEGAPYGYTF	TGTGCCAGCAGTGAGGGTGCCCCTTATGGCTACACCTTC
.	TRBV18	TRBJ1-1	.	CASSPPTVVEAFF	TGTGCCAGCTCACCACCGACTGTGGTTGAAGCTTTCTTT
TRBD2	TRBV4-1	TRBJ2-3	.	CASSQRDGTGGGASTDTQYF	TGCGCCAGCAGCCAGAGGGACGGCACGGGCGGGGGGGCGAGCACAGATACGCAGTATTTT
.	TRBV5-6	TRBJ1-6	.	CASSLGRWSPLHF	TGTGCCAGCAGCTTGGGACGGTGGTCACCCCTCCACTTT
.	TRBV5-1	TRBJ2-7	few	CASSVGDDEQYF	TGCGCCAGCAGCGTGGGTGACGACGAGCAGTACTTC
.	TRBV9	TRBJ1-2	few	CASSVEGGSYGYTF	TGTGCCAGCAGCGTAGAGGGGGGTAGCTATGGCTACACCTTC
.	TRBV2	TRBJ2-7	.	CATLGRGEQYF	TGTGCCACCCTCGGGCGCGGCGAGCAGTACTTC
.	TRBV11-2	TRBJ2-1	few	CASSFTPGKQFF	TGTGCCAGCAGCTTCACCCCGGGTAAGCAGTTCTTC
TRBD1	TRBV2	TRBJ2-1	few	CAIGTGVYNEQFF	TGTGCCATCGGGACAGGAGTATACAATGAGCAGTTCTTC
TRBD1	TRBV7-9	TRBJ2-2	.	CASSPRTGAGELFF	TGTGCCAGCAGCCCTAGGACAGGGGCCGGGGAGCTGTTTTTT
.	TRBV7-8	TRBJ2-7	few	CATGGSYEQYF	TGTGCCACCGGCGGGTCCTACGAGCAGTACTTC
.	TRBV15	TRBJ2-3	.	CATSRERVAQYF	TGTGCCACCAGCAGAGAGCGGGTTGCGCAGTATTTT
.	TRBV27	TRBJ1-2	.	CASSPNPDFYGYTF	TGTGCCAGCAGTCCAAACCCGGACTTCTATGGCTACACCTTC
.	TRBV7-8	TRBJ2-7	.	CASRRDGVAKVYEQYF	TGTGCCAGCAGACGCGACGGGGTTGCGAAAGTTTACGAGCAGTACTTC
.	TRBV21-1	TRBJ2-1	medium-sized	CASTKQGLGDEQFF	TGTGCCAGCACCAAACAGGGCTTGGGAGATGAGCAGTTCTTC
TRBD2	TRBV27	TRBJ2-3	.	CASSSPGLAVTDTQYF	TGTGCCAGCAGTTCCCCGGGACTAGCGGTAACAGATACGCAGTATTTT
TRBD1	TRBV5-1	TRBJ2-7	few	CASSRQGYEQYF	TGCGCCAGCAGCCGACAGGGGTACGAGCAGTACTTC
.	TRBV7-9	TRBJ2-7	.	CASSSTGNSYEQYF	TGTGCCAGCAGCTCCACAGGGAACTCCTACGAGCAGTACTTC
.	TRBV28	TRBJ1-2	.	CASKNQGVRGYTF	TGTGCCAGCAAGAACCAGGGCGTTCGGGGCTACACCTTC
TRBD1	TRBV30	TRBJ2-7	few	CAWSVGQGPYEQYF	TGTGCCTGGAGTGTGGGACAGGGCCCCTACGAGCAGTACTTC
TRBD2	TRBV7-9	TRBJ2-7	few	CASSSGTSDYEQYF	TGTGCCAGCAGCTCCGGGACTAGCGACTACGAGCAGTACTTC
.	TRBV21-1	TRBJ2-7	.	CASSNSRQGTPYEQYF	TGTGCCAGCAGCAATTCGAGACAGGGGACTCCCTACGAGCAGTACTTC
TRBD2	TRBV6-5	TRBJ2-1	.	CASSSLGLAEYNEQFF	TGTGCCAGCAGTTCCCTGGGGCTAGCGGAATACAATGAGCAGTTCTTC
.	TRBV5-5	TRBJ2-7	.	CASSLAGLMIF	TGTGCCAGCAGCTTGGCGGGACTGATGATCTTC
.	TRBV6-5	TRBJ1-1	.	CASSYSEGTEAFF	TGTGCCAGCAGTTACTCGGAGGGCACTGAAGCTTTCTTT
.	TRBV19	TRBJ1-2	.	CASSPPNGYYGYTF	TGTGCCAGTAGTCCCCCGAACGGTTACTATGGCTACACCTTC